The TCR beta chain described here comes from a study of Graves' ophthalmopathy and Graves' hyperthyroidism. About the study: Untreated patients at initial diagnosis provided peripheral blood.

Calling hyperthyroidism stable required that no ophthalmopathy show up within 18 months of follow-up. RNA transcripts served as template for amplifying TCR beta CDR3 sequences. First-round RT-PCR used HTBI primers; second-round multiplex PCR followed. TCRdb redid the calling of the multiplex PCR reads with MiXCR, one entry per CDR3 protein. The sample lists about 400,000 distinct CDR3 sequences, roughly 21% seen once, with roughly 3% in the top ten. CDR3 size: 13 residues. The germline gives CDR1 MGHDK, CDR2 SYGVNS. Points from the study as a whole: Using a 13-signature model, the authors split ophthalmopathy from stable hyperthyroidism, with roughly 90% sensitivity and roughly 80% specificity.

For this clonotype: Its antigen is unidentified. This could be a read error, since a much larger clone is one nucleotide away.

The sample taken for sequencing was peripheral blood. The clonotype was recovered from a woman younger than 35 with stable Graves' hyperthyroidism. The gene calls are TRBV25-1 and TRBJ2-2; weak D call: TRBD2 (5 bases). The CDR3 reads CASSDRVTGELCF. The CDR3 nucleotides are TGTGCCAGCAGTGATAGGGTCACCGGGGAGCTGTGTTTT.